The TCR beta chain described here comes from a study of cytomegalovirus exposure and HLA in healthy donors. The study's findings and limits: Presence/absence results assume similar sequencing depth per donor, which may not hold.

A note on this clone: Its antigen remains unidentified.

The study ran its PCR with 60 Vbeta and 13 Jbeta primers. Data came from immunoSEQ multiplex PCR; TCRdb stores just in-frame clones and leaves some out. The sample carries about 160,000 clones, approximately 80% recorded once. CDR3 size: 14 residues. Germline V CDR1 and CDR2: LNHDA, SQIVND (reference sequence). Trimming removed 5 bases from V and 7 bases from J; junction bases left unmatched: 5. The chain recombines TRBV19 with TRBJ2-2, with TRBD1 matching over 9 bases. Sequenced input: PBMCs. The clonotype comes from a male donor in good health and CMV-seropositive. The DNA for the CDR3 is TGTGCCAGTAGTTCCACAGGGGGCCACGGGGAGCTGTTTTTT. This codes for CASSSTGGHGELFF.